This TCR beta chain appears in the sequencing data of a study of metastatic and nonmetastatic thyroid tumors. TCRdb reanalyzed the PCR reads with MiXCR. The sample has several thousand clones; roughly 29% are singletons. Patients were all untreated before their thyroid surgery. This CDR3 has 17 amino acids. CDR1 is MGHRA and CDR2 is YSYEKL in the germline V gene. The V segment lost 1 base and the J segment 4 bases; nucleotides outside the gene matches: 11. The TCR comes from a female donor with papillary thyroid cancer or a benign thyroid nodule (not recorded which). Some clones in this sample may be carry-over from other donors' samples. Sequenced sample: tumor tissue. This chain uses TRBV4-1 with TRBJ2-7; TRBD1 matches at 9 bases. This CDR3 is CASSQGPPGQGLYEQYF. The CDR3 region has the DNA TGCGCCAGCAGCCAAGGTCCCCCGGGACAGGGTTTGTACGAGCAGTACTTC.